The T cell receptor (beta chain) under discussion was sequenced for a study of blood T cell repertoires in COVID-19. CDR3 length equals 14 residues. Trimming stripped 0 bases from V and 3 bases from J, with 8 bases between. The V gene's germline CDR1 is WSHSY and CDR2 SAAADI. Sequencing was performed with immunoSEQ multiplex PCR; in TCRdb, only in-frame clones are kept and a portion is missing. Among about 270,000 clones listed, around 85% were seen once. The sequence was obtained from a woman under 40 with COVID-19, enrolled during active disease. The sample taken for sequencing was peripheral blood. This chain connects TRBV10-2 to TRBJ2-5; tentatively, D is TRBD1 (5 bases). In DNA form, the CDR3 reads TGCGCCAGCAGTGAGTCCCGGACAAAAGAGACCCAGTACTTC. Translating it yields CASSESRTKETQYF.